This T cell receptor beta chain derives from a study of cytomegalovirus exposure and HLA in healthy donors. PCR involved 60 Vbeta and 13 Jbeta primers. Libraries were prepared by immunoSEQ multiplex PCR; TCRdb keeps only in-frame clonotypes and omits some of them. There are roughly 100,000 clones in the sample; 65% to 85% occur only once, and about 3.8% lies in the top ten. The germline CDR1 and CDR2 sequences are LGHNA and YNFKEQ. The CDR3 has 15 residues. V lost 3 bases and J lost 6, with 14 bases in between. V is TRBV4-2 and J is TRBJ2-2; possible D gene TRBD1, 7 bases. This clonotype was sampled from a man aged 50 to 60 in good health and CMV-seronegative. The specimen sequenced was PBMCs. The CDR3 loop is CASSQGLQGAGELFF. The CDR3 DNA reads TGTGCCAGCAGCCAGGGACTCCAGGGGGCCGGGGAGCTGTTTTTT.